This is a list of T cell receptor beta chains from one sample in a study of blood T cells in healthy people across ages. TCRdb itself ran the 5' RACE reads through MiXCR, one entry per CDR3 protein. The table includes around 600,000 distinct CDR3 sequences, about 45% detected once. The sample comprised blood. The receptors were sampled from a man aged 80 or over in good health. Both conserved end residues are part of each CDR3. D genes are given only for firm matches. Some rows mark clone size as missing; the rest say once, few, many or name a class of expanded clone.

D,size,V,J,CDR3,DNA
TRBD1,few,TRBV4-3,TRBJ2-5,CASSRDRAYQETQYF,TGCGCCAGCAGCCGGGACAGGGCGTACCAAGAGACCCAGTACTTC
.,few,TRBV19,TRBJ2-1,CASSATWNEQFF,TGTGCCAGTAGTGCTACCTGGAATGAGCAGTTCTTC
TRBD1,few,TRBV10-3,TRBJ2-5,CAISGKTGGAGEQYF,TGTGCCATCAGTGGGAAGACAGGGGGTGCGGGGGAGCAGTACTTC
TRBD2,.,TRBV12-3/TRBV12-4,TRBJ2-3,CASSPGTSGGNTDTQYF,TGTGCCAGCAGTCCGGGGACTAGCGGGGGGAACACAGATACGCAGTATTTT
.,.,TRBV4-1,TRBJ1-2,CASKFGEGYGYTF,TGCGCCAGCAAGTTCGGGGAGGGCTATGGCTACACCTTC
TRBD2,.,TRBV6-1,TRBJ2-1,CASSEMALAGSREQFF,TGTGCCAGCAGTGAAATGGCACTAGCGGGGAGCAGGGAGCAGTTCTTC
.,many,TRBV6-5,TRBJ2-1,CASSYNSGSPWGEQFF,TGTGCCAGCAGTTACAATAGCGGAAGTCCCTGGGGTGAGCAGTTCTTC
.,.,TRBV7-4,TRBJ1-1,CASSLVAGRKNTEAFF,TGTGCCAGCAGCTTGGTGGCAGGACGAAAGAACACTGAAGCTTTCTTT
TRBD1,few,TRBV29-1,TRBJ2-7,CSVAVSQGAGEQYF,TGCAGCGTTGCTGTAAGCCAGGGGGCAGGCGAGCAGTACTTC
.,few,TRBV6-2/TRBV6-3,TRBJ2-5,CASSSPEGVVEETQYF,TGTGCCAGCAGTTCCCCCGAGGGGGTGGTGGAAGAGACCCAGTACTTC
.,few,TRBV12-3/TRBV12-4,TRBJ2-4,CASSFEQGSPKNIQYF,TGTGCCAGCAGTTTCGAGCAGGGGAGTCCCAAAAACATTCAGTACTTC
.,.,TRBV9,TRBJ1-1,CASSEGGNTEAFF,TGTGCCAGCAGCGAGGGGGGGAACACTGAAGCTTTCTTT
.,few,TRBV6-2/TRBV6-3,TRBJ2-3,CASSYSPGNPDTQYF,TGTGCCAGCAGTTACTCTCCCGGGAACCCAGATACGCAGTATTTT
TRBD1,.,TRBV12-3/TRBV12-4,TRBJ2-5,CASSLATGGSGQYF,TGTGCCAGCAGTTTGGCGACAGGGGGCTCGGGGCAGTACTTC
.,.,TRBV11-3,TRBJ2-2,CASSQTRVTGELFF,TGTGCCAGCAGCCAAACTAGGGTCACCGGGGAGCTGTTTTTT
.,.,TRBV7-9,TRBJ2-7,CASSLRMTGYNEQYF,TGTGCCAGCAGCTTGCGCATGACAGGCTACAATGAGCAGTACTTC
.,.,TRBV7-2,TRBJ1-4,CASSYIGQPNEKLFF,TGTGCCAGCAGCTATATAGGACAACCTAATGAAAAACTGTTTTTT
.,.,TRBV25-1,TRBJ2-7,CASSGGLRGQYF,TGTGCCAGCAGTGGAGGTTTGCGGGGGCAGTACTTC
.,.,TRBV3-1,TRBJ1-3,CASSLGGAGGNTIYF,TGTGCCAGCAGCCTAGGGGGGGCCGGTGGAAACACCATATATTTT
.,few,TRBV12-3/TRBV12-4,TRBJ1-2,CASSLGNNYGYTF,TGTGCCAGCAGTTTGGGCAATAACTATGGCTACACCTTC
.,.,TRBV10-1,TRBJ2-3,CASSESKRDRNTQYF,TGCGCCAGCAGTGAGTCGAAGCGTGACCGGAATACGCAGTATTTT
.,few,TRBV27,TRBJ2-5,CASNTVGGKTQYF,TGTGCCAGCAACACTGTCGGGGGAAAGACCCAGTACTTC
.,.,TRBV5-1,TRBJ2-7,CASSARGGVYEQYF,TGCGCCAGCAGCGCCAGGGGTGGGGTCTACGAGCAGTACTTC
TRBD2,.,TRBV10-3,TRBJ2-1,CAISDPLAGVLPNEQFF,TGTGCCATCAGTGACCCCCTAGCGGGAGTCTTACCCAATGAGCAGTTCTTC